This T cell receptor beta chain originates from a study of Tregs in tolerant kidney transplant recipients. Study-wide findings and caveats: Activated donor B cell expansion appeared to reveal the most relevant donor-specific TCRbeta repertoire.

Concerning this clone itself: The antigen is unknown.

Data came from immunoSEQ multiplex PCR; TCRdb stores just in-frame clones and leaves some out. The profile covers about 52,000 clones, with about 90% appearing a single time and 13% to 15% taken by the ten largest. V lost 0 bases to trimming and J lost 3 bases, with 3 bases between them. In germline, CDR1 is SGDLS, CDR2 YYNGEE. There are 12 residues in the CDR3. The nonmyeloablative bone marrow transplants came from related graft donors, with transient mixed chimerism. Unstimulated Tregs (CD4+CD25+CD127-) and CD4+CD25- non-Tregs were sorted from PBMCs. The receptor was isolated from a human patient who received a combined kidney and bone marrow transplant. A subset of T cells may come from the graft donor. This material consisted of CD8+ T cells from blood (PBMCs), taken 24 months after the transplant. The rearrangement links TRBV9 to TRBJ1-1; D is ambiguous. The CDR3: CASSVADTEAFF. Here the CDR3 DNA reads TGTGCCAGCAGCGTAGCTGACACTGAAGCTTTCTTT.